Each of the 9 T cell receptor beta chains below was sequenced from the same sample in a study of T-cell memory formation after mild COVID-19. Each CDR3 protein is one row after TCRdb ran MiXCR on the 5' RACE reads. The table includes about 110,000 distinct CDR3 sequences, 20% to 25% detected once. Sequenced input: PBMCs or a T cell subset sorted from them (not recorded which). The source of these receptors is a man younger than 35 who had mild COVID-19 (a few samples of this study predate the infection). Cell type and time point are not known.

This chain uses TRBV5-1 with TRBJ2-7; TRBD2 is a possible D gene (5 bases). V was pared by 0 bases and J by 6 bases, with 13 bases between. This CDR3 spans 14 amino acids. Germline CDR1 is SGHRS and CDR2 is YFSETQ. CDR3: CASSLEPGDPEQYF. CDR3 DNA: TGCGCCAGCAGCTTGGAACCCGGGGATCCCGAGCAGTACTTC.

This chain uses TRBV29-1 with TRBJ2-7; 8 bases align to TRBD2. This CDR3 has 13 residues. Germline assignment: CDR1 SQVTM and CDR2 ANQGSEA. V gave up 6 bases and J gave up 2 bases; unmatched junction bases: 6. The CDR3: CSVGPGGAYEQYF. CDR3 DNA sequence: TGCAGCGTGGGGCCCGGGGGGGCCTACGAGCAGTACTTC.

This clonotype has more than one count but fewer than ten. The chain employs TRBV12-3 or TRBV12-4 and TRBJ2-3; D gene unclear. The CDR3 runs to 13 residues. With 5 bases removed from V and 3 bases from J, the gap between germline ends came to 9 bases. The CDR3 loop is CASSLGTTDTQYF. In DNA form, the CDR3 reads TGTGCCAGCAGTCTAGGCACTACAGATACGCAGTATTTT.

V and J are TRBV5-1 and TRBJ2-7; tentatively, D is TRBD1 (6 bases). The CDR3 extends over 13 amino acids. The germline V gene encodes CDR1 SGHRS and CDR2 YFSETQ. Trimming removed 2 bases from V and 6 bases from J, with 12 bases in between. CDR3 protein: CASSFEDSSEQYF. The CDR3 bases are TGCGCCAGCAGCTTTGAGGACAGTTCCGAGCAGTACTTC.

The sample holds a few counts of this clonotype. The rearrangement links TRBV6-8 to TRBJ1-2, with a possible D match to TRBD1 (5 bases). V lost 2 bases and J 0 bases, leaving 13 bases between the germline ends. The length of the CDR3 is 16 residues. CDR1 MNHGY and CDR2 SAAAGT come from the germline V gene. CDR3 residues: CASSYPARQSNYGYTF. The CDR3 DNA reads as TGTGCCAGCAGTTACCCGGCGAGACAGTCTAACTATGGCTACACCTTC.

The chain couples TRBV7-9 to TRBJ1-6; D unresolved. Deletions cut 6 bases from V and 8 bases from J, with 17 bases between. The V gene's germline CDR1 is SEHNR and CDR2 FQNEAQ (reference sequence). The CDR3 is 15 residues long. CDR3 in amino acids: CASSRTDGPDSPLHF. CDR3 in DNA: TGTGCCAGCAGTCGTACGGACGGCCCGGATTCACCCCTCCACTTT.

This clonotype came up a few times. This sequence joins TRBV4-3 and TRBJ1-6, with 8 bases fitting TRBD1. Trimming removed 0 bases from V and 10 bases from J; junction bases left unmatched: 5. Germline V gives CDR1 LGHNA, CDR2 YSLEER. The CDR3 length is 15 residues. In DNA form, the CDR3 reads TGCGCCAGCAGCCAAGATGGGACAGGTTCGTCACCCCTCCACTTT. It specifies CASSQDGTGSSPLHF.

The J gene is TRBJ1-2, the V gene TRBV20-1; 8 bases are a match to TRBD1. There are 12 residues in the CDR3. V trimming: 4 bases; J trimming: 5 bases; junction bases outside the gene matches: 3. The germline CDR1 and CDR2 sequences are DFQATT and SNEGSKA (reference sequence). The CDR3 sequence is CSATGGAYGYTF. The DNA of the CDR3 is TGCAGTGCTACAGGGGGCGCATATGGCTACACCTTC.

The DNA for the CDR3 is TGTGCCAGCAGCCCCTACCCGTACAATGAGCAGTTCTTC. The encoded protein is CASSPYPYNEQFF. The chain joins TRBV7-3 to TRBJ2-1; D gene ambiguous. Germline CDR1 and CDR2: SGHTA and FQGTGA. Trimming removed 5 bases from V and 4 bases from J, with 9 bases in between. The CDR3 loop spans 13 amino acids.